Given below is one TCR beta chain in context. The entry originates in a study of beta chain features in type 1 diabetes. Every bit of the isolated RNA underwent reverse transcription, so sequencing read expressed TCRB transcripts. Sequencing used immunoSEQ multiplex PCR; TCRdb keeps in-frame clones, though not all of them. The sample contains 200,000 to 250,000 clones, 7.5% to 10% of which appear only once. Germline CDR1 reads KGHSH; CDR2 reads LQKENI. This CDR3 is 15 amino acids long. The J segment lost 1 base and the V segment lost 3 bases, leaving 3 bases of the junction unmatched. The rearrangement uses TRBV18 and TRBJ1-5, with TRBD1 matching over 7 bases. The receptor was derived from a woman younger than 35 in good health. The sample consisted of naive CD4+ T cells from blood. The CDR3 nucleotides are TGTGCCAGCTCACCCCAACAGGGGAGCAATCAGCCCCAGCATTTT. Protein sequence: CASSPQQGSNQPQHF.